Shown below are 13 T cell receptor beta chains from a single sample sequenced in a study of T cell responses to AZD1222 COVID-19 vaccine. TCRdb's table, derived via immunoSEQ multiplex PCR, lists solely in-frame clones and lacks some. The data hold some 150,000 clones, with 88% observed a single time. The sample consisted of peripheral blood, taken after recovery from COVID-19. Receptor source: an adult who had recovered from COVID-19.

V usage is TRBV7-4 and J usage is TRBJ2-7; D is perhaps TRBD1 or TRBD2 (5 bases each). CDR3 length: 15 residues. Germline V gene sequence: CDR1 SGHVT, CDR2 SQSDAQ. The germline V and J ends were trimmed by 5 bases and 5 bases, with 19 bases remaining between them. CDR3 sequence reads: CASSRWGRPGHEQYF. The CDR3 DNA sequence: TGTGCCAGCAGCCGCTGGGGACGCCCCGGGCACGAGCAGTACTTC.

The chain carries TRBV29-1 and TRBJ2-3; TRBD2 is a possible D gene (7 bases). Germline V CDR1 and CDR2: SQVTM, ANQGSEA. Trimming removed 6 bases from V and 6 bases from J, with 19 bases in between. The CDR3 sequence is 14 residues long. The DNA for the CDR3 is TGCAGCGTGGGGGGGGCCCCTCTCGGGGATACGCAGTATTTT. Its protein product is CSVGGAPLGDTQYF.

V usage is TRBV7-6 and J usage is TRBJ1-5, with 8 positions matching TRBD1. The V and J ends lost 4 bases and 0 bases, in that order; junction bases with no gene match: 2. The CDR3 extends over 15 amino acids. Germline V gives CDR1 SGHVS, CDR2 FNYEAQ. CDR3: CASSSTGDSNQPQHF. DNA for the CDR3: TGTGCCAGCAGCTCGACAGGGGATAGCAATCAGCCCCAGCATTTT. Full variable domain (rest looked up from reference TRBV7-6 and TRBJ1-5): GAGVSQSPRYKVTKRGQDVALRCDPISGHVSLYWYRQALGQGPEFLTYFNYEAQQDKSGLPNDRFSAERPEGSISTLTIQRTEQRDSAMYRCASSSTGDSNQPQHFGDGTRLSIL.

The gene calls are TRBV19 and TRBJ1-6, with TRBD1 matching over 9 bases. Per germline, CDR1 LNHDA and CDR2 SQIVND (reference sequence). Unmatched junction bases numbered 8, after V lost 6 bases and J lost 5 bases. CDR3 length: 16 amino acids. CDR3 in DNA: TGTGCCAGTAGGGCCGGACAGGGGTTCGATAATTCACCCCTCCACTTT. It translates to CASRAGQGFDNSPLHF. The variable domain in full, completed from reference TRBV19 and TRBJ1-6, reads DGGITQSPKYLFRKEGQNVTLSCEQNLNHDAMYWYRQDPGQGLRLIYYSQIVNDFQKGDIAEGYSVSREKKESFPLTVTSAQKNPTAFYLCASRAGQGFDNSPLHFGNGTRLTVT.

As regards this clone: In the same sample, other DNA sequences code for this CDR3. CDR3 loop: CASSLEGDTEAFF. CDR3 in DNA: TGTGCCAGCAGCTTAGAGGGGGACACTGAAGCTTTCTTT. This chain uses TRBV7-9 with TRBJ1-1; D is possibly TRBD1 (6 bases). The CDR3 is made up of 13 amino acids. V lost 1 base and J lost 3, with 6 bases in between. Germline V lookup: CDR1 SEHNR, CDR2 FQNEAQ (reference sequence). Full variable domain (outside the CDR3, taken from reference TRBV7-9 and TRBJ1-1): DTGVSQNPRHKITKRGQNVTFRCDPISEHNRLYWYRQTLGQGPEFLTYFQNEAQLEKSRLLSDRFSAERPKGSFSTLEIQRTEQGDSAMYLCASSLEGDTEAFFGQGTRLTVV.

The genes are TRBV28 and TRBJ2-5, with D possibly TRBD2 on 5 matching bases. The germline V and J ends were trimmed by 3 bases and 2 bases, with 13 bases remaining between them. The CDR3 runs to 15 residues. The germline V gene encodes CDR1 MDHEN and CDR2 SYDVKM. This CDR3 is CASSFWRTKQETQYF. CDR3 DNA: TGTGCCAGCAGTTTTTGGAGGACCAAACAAGAGACCCAGTACTTC.

The V and J genes are TRBV7-2 and TRBJ2-5; D is unresolved. The V end lost 1 base, the J end lost 4 bases, and 7 bases lay between the germline ends. The CDR3 contains 13 residues. Germline-derived CDR1 and CDR2 are SGHTA and FQGNSA. The CDR3, as DNA: TGTGCCAGCAGCTTAGAACGTCGAGAGACCCAGTACTTC. It is translated as CASSLERRETQYF. The full variable domain, in which reference TRBV7-2 and TRBJ2-5 provide the parts outside the CDR3, is GAGVSQSPSNKVTEKGKDVELRCDPISGHTALYWYRQSLGQGLEFLIYFQGNSAPDKSGLPSDRFSAERTGGSVSTLTIQRTQQEDSAVYLCASSLERRETQYFGPGTRLLVL.

The chain recombines TRBV5-5 with TRBJ2-2; D tentatively reads TRBD1 or TRBD2 (5 bases each). Germline CDR1 SGHKS, CDR2 YYEKEE (reference sequence). The V end lost 4 bases, the J end lost 7 bases, and 17 bases lay between the germline ends. The CDR3 loop spans 15 amino acids. The chain's CDR3 is CASSEGGRADGELFF. The CDR3, as DNA: TGTGCCAGCAGCGAAGGAGGCAGGGCCGACGGGGAGCTGTTTTTT.

This chain connects TRBV5-4 to TRBJ1-2; TRBD1 is a possible D gene (5 bases). V lost 0 bases, J lost 3 bases, and 15 bases lay in between. Per the germline V gene, CDR1 is SGHNT and CDR2 is YYREEE (reference sequence). This CDR3 is built from 16 residues. CDR3: CASSLATGQNDYGYTF. CDR3 DNA sequence: TGTGCCAGCAGCTTGGCCACGGGGCAGAATGACTATGGCTACACCTTC.

This sequence joins TRBV10-3 and TRBJ1-2, with D possibly matching TRBD1 (6 bases). From germline, CDR1 is ENHRY and CDR2 SYGVKD. This CDR3 has 11 amino acids. V lost 6 bases to trimming and J lost 6 bases, with 8 bases between them. This CDR3 is CAISSGDGYTF. The CDR3 DNA reads as TGTGCCATCAGCTCAGGGGATGGCTACACCTTC.

This chain connects TRBV11-2 to TRBJ2-5, with D tentatively TRBD1 or TRBD2 (5 bases each). This CDR3 contains 13 residues. Germline loops: CDR1 SGHAT, CDR2 FQNNGV. V was cut by 0 bases and J by 7 bases, with 9 bases left in between. DNA for the CDR3: TGTGCCAGCAGCTTAGAGGGGACCTCGACCCAGTACTTC. It codes for CASSLEGTSTQYF.

V gene TRBV19 combines with J gene TRBJ2-1; 7 nucleotides align to TRBD2. CDR1 is LNHDA, CDR2 SQIVND, per germline (reference sequence). The length of the CDR3 is 15 residues. The junction had 2 bases not matched to a gene; V was cut back by 0 bases and J by 3 bases. CDR3 protein: CASSIDGGNYNEQFF. In DNA form, the CDR3 reads TGTGCCAGTAGTATAGACGGGGGGAACTACAATGAGCAGTTCTTC. Together with reference TRBV19 and TRBJ2-1, the CDR3 gives the full variable domain: DGGITQSPKYLFRKEGQNVTLSCEQNLNHDAMYWYRQDPGQGLRLIYYSQIVNDFQKGDIAEGYSVSREKKESFPLTVTSAQKNPTAFYLCASSIDGGNYNEQFFGPGTRLTVL.

The chain uses TRBV29-1 and TRBJ2-1, with TRBD2 identical over 11 bases. There are 15 residues in the CDR3. V was clipped by 6 bases and J by 7 bases; unmatched bases: 11. Germline assignment: CDR1 SQVTM and CDR2 ANQGSEA. The CDR3 DNA reads TGCAGCGTCGCCCAGGGACTAGCGGTCGGAAATGAGCAGTTCTTC. It translates to CSVAQGLAVGNEQFF.